These 3 T cell receptor beta chains came from one sample sequenced in a study of CXCR3-negative and CXCR3-positive naive CD8 T cells. Carrying UMI labels, the TRB cDNA libraries were prepared through 5' RACE. From the 5' RACE reads, TCRdb lists one entry per CDR3 protein and no DNA. The specimen's table records about 26,000 distinct CDR3 sequences. Specimen: naive CXCR3- CD8+ T cells from blood. The subset is: CD45RO-CCR7+CD27+CD95- naive CD8+ T cells lacking CXCR3 (TNR3-). The receptors derive from a human donor in good health. Some clones in this sample may be carry-over from other donors' samples.

The chain uses TRBV29-1 and TRBJ1-1. The germline gives CDR1 SQVTM, CDR2 ANQGSEA. This CDR3 has 14 amino acids. CDR3 amino acids: CSVFVRQLNTEAFF.

V gene TRBV9 combines with J gene TRBJ2-7; the D call of TRBD1 rests on TCRdb alone, since no DNA is present to check it. The CDR3 is made up of 14 amino acids. Germline V gene lookup returns CDR1 SGDLS and CDR2 YYNGEE. The CDR3 loop is CASSVGGGAYEQYF. The whole variable domain, remainder taken from reference TRBV9 and TRBJ2-7, is DSGVTQTPKHLITATGQRVTLRCSPRSGDLSVYWYQQSLDQGLQFLIQYYNGEERAKGNILERFSAQQFPDLHSELNLSSLELGDSALYFCASSVGGGAYEQYFGPGTRLTVT.

The V gene is TRBV3-1, the J gene TRBJ1-2; TCRdb returns TRBD1, unconfirmable since there is no DNA. The germline V gene encodes CDR1 LGHDT and CDR2 YNNKEL (reference sequence). The CDR3 has 16 residues. The CDR3 spells CASSQGQGALNYGYTF.